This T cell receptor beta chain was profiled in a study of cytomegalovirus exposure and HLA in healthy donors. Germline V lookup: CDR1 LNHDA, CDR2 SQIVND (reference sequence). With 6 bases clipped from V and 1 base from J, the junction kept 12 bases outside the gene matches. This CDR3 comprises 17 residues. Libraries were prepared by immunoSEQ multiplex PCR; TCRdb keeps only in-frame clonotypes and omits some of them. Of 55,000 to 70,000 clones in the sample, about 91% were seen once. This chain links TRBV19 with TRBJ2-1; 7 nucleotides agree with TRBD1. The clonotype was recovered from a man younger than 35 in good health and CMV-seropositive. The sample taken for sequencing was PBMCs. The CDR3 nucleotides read TGTGCCAGTAGATCCTCGAAGGGGGCGCGGTCCTACAATGAGCAGTTCTTC. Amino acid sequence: CASRSSKGARSYNEQFF.